This T cell receptor beta chain was found in a study of T cell responses to AZD1222 COVID-19 vaccine. Details on this clone: Its cognate antigen is unknown.

Germline assignment: CDR1 SGHKS and CDR2 YYEKEE (reference sequence). V was shortened by 3 bases and J by 4 bases, with 14 bases between the two germline ends. This CDR3 is 14 amino acids long. Findings and limits, study-wide: The repertoires were collected only after the peak T cell response. Most donors were white British, females outnumbered males, and clonal diversity was possibly underestimated.

Measured with immunoSEQ multiplex PCR; TCRdb has only the in-frame clones, and not every one. The sample includes around 150,000 clones, 75% to 95% of them seen just once. Sequences were derived from peripheral blood, sampled 28 days after the second AZD1222 dose. The TCR comes from an adult who received the AZD1222 COVID-19 vaccine. The chain recombines TRBV5-5 with TRBJ2-7; D could derive from TRBD1 or TRBD2 (5 bases each). Written as DNA, the CDR3 is TGTGCCAGCAGCTACGCCGGGACGGGATACGAGCAGTACTTC. Its translation: CASSYAGTGYEQYF.